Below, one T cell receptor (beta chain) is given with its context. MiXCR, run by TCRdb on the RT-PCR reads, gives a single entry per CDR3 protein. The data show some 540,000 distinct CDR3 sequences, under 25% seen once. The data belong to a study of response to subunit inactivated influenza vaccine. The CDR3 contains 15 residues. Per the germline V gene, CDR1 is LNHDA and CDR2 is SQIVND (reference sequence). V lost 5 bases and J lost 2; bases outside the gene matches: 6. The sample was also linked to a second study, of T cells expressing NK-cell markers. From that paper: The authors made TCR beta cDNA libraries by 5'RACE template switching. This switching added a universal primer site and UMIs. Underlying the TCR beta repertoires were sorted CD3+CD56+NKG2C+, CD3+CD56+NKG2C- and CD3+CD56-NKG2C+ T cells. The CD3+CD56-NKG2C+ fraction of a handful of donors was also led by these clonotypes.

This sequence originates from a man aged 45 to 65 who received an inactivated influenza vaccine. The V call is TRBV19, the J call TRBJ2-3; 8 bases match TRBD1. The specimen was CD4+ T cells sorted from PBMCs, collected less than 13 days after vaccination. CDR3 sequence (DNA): TGTGCCAGTAGTCATGGGACAGGTGTCACAGATACGCAGTATTTT. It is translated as CASSHGTGVTDTQYF.